Listed below are T cell receptor beta chains from one sample, sequenced in a study of glioma-infiltrating T cells. One entry per CDR3 protein results from TCRdb running MiXCR on the multiplex PCR reads. Here the sample spans some 180,000 distinct CDR3 sequences, over 25% being singletons. The sample taken for sequencing was glioma tissue, nonneoplastic brain tissue, or PBMCs (not recorded which). These receptors all stem from a human donor with low-grade glioma or glioblastoma, undergoing nonglioma brain surgery, or in good health (not recorded which). Both conserved end residues are part of each CDR3. Fields, in order: clone size, D gene, J gene, V gene, CDR3 DNA, CDR3 protein. D genes are given only for firm matches. Clone size is stated in some rows and not others, as once, few, many or a class when expanded.

many,NA,TRBJ2-1,TRBV7-2,TGTGCCAGCAGCTTAGAGGCGGGTCAGAGCTCCTACAATGAGCAGTTCTTC,CASSLEAGQSSYNEQFF
NA,NA,TRBJ2-7,TRBV5-1,TGCGCCAGCAGCTATACCTTTCCGTGGCAGGGTTACGAGCAGTACTTC,CASSYTFPWQGYEQYF
many,NA,TRBJ2-2,TRBV7-2,TGTGCCAGCAGCTTAGCCCAGGGCGCCGGGGAGCTGTTTTTT,CASSLAQGAGELFF
many,NA,TRBJ1-1,TRBV20-1,TGCAGTGCTAGAGCCTCCAGAGAGAACACTGAAGCTTTCTTT,CSARASRENTEAFF
few,NA,TRBJ2-5,TRBV18,TGTGCCAGCTCACCACCGACAGGCGGGGAGACCCAGTACTTC,CASSPPTGGETQYF
many,TRBD1,TRBJ1-2,TRBV2,TGTGCCAGCAGTGAGGCCGGGACAGGGGTGTTTGGCTACACCTTC,CASSEAGTGVFGYTF
many,NA,TRBJ1-4,TRBV6-1,TGTGCCACCTCGCGGGGGGCGCCTTATGAAAAACTGTTTTTT,CATSRGAPYEKLFF
NA,NA,TRBJ2-1,TRBV19,TGTGCCAGTAGCCCGACAGGCGACGGGTCCAATGAGCAGTTCTTC,CASSPTGDGSNEQFF
few,TRBD2,TRBJ2-1,TRBV2,TGTGCCAGCAGCCGCAAACTAGCGTCTCGGGACAATGAGCAGTTCTTC,CASSRKLASRDNEQFF
NA,NA,TRBJ2-7,TRBV4-1,TGCGCCAGCAGCCAAGGACCTTCGGGATACGAGCAGTACTTC,CASSQGPSGYEQYF
once,TRBD1,TRBJ2-1,TRBV6-1,TGTGCCAGCAGTCCGTCCGGGACAGGGTTAATAAATGAGCAGTTCTTC,CASSPSGTGLINEQFF
once,NA,TRBJ1-1,TRBV6-1,TGTGCCAGCGTAGGGGGGATGAACACTGAAGCTTTCTTT,CASVGGMNTEAFF
many,TRBD1,TRBJ2-7,TRBV7-2,TGTGCCAGCAGAACCGGGACAGGACCCTACGAGCAGTACTTC,CASRTGTGPYEQYF
many,NA,TRBJ2-7,TRBV20-1,TGCAGTGCTAGAGATCCCTCCCGGCTCTACGAGCAGTACTTC,CSARDPSRLYEQYF
NA,TRBD1,TRBJ2-2,TRBV19,TGTGCCAGTAAGGACAGGGGGACCGGGGAGCTGTTTTTT,CASKDRGTGELFF
many,TRBD1,TRBJ2-3,TRBV16,TGTGCCAGCAGCCAATCCGGGGACAGCGATACGCAGTATTTT,CASSQSGDSDTQYF
many,NA,TRBJ2-7,TRBV19,TGTGCCAGTAGTGCCCCAGGTAGGGACGAGCAGTACTTC,CASSAPGRDEQYF
many,TRBD2,TRBJ2-7,TRBV27,TGTGCCAGCAGTTTAGCGGGAGGGGGCGAGCAGTACTTC,CASSLAGGGEQYF
NA,TRBD1,TRBJ1-2,TRBV6-1,TGTGCCGGCAGGGACAGGGCCGGCTACGGCTACACCTTC,CAGRDRAGYGYTF
NA,NA,TRBJ2-7,TRBV19,TGTGCCAGTAGCCCCGTTATTGGGTTCGAAGGTGAGCAGTACTTC,CASSPVIGFEGEQYF
many,NA,TRBJ1-1,TRBV5-4,TGTGCCAGCAGCTTGGAGCCAGGGAAGAACACTGAAGCTTTCTTT,CASSLEPGKNTEAFF
NA,NA,TRBJ1-6,TRBV6-5,TGTGCCAGCAGTTACAGGTCCCCTCCTGGGTCACCCCTCCACTTT,CASSYRSPPGSPLHF
few,TRBD1,TRBJ1-2,TRBV7-9,TGTGCCAGCAGCGGCGGACAGGATCCTCTCGCTAACTATGGCTACACCTTC,CASSGGQDPLANYGYTF
once,TRBD2,TRBJ2-7,TRBV28,TGTGCCAGCAGCTTAGAGCTAGCGGGAGGGCAAGAGCAGTACTTC,CASSLELAGGQEQYF
many,NA,TRBJ1-6,TRBV27,TGTGCCAGCAGTTTGTGGAGGGCCTATAATTCACCCCTCCACTTT,CASSLWRAYNSPLHF
NA,TRBD2,TRBJ2-3,TRBV29-1,TGCAGCGTTGTGGTGGCTAGCGGGAGGGCAACAGATACGCAGTATTTT,CSVVVASGRATDTQYF
many,NA,TRBJ1-1,TRBV20-1,TGCAGTGCTAGAGCTGTGGGGGCGAACACTGAAGCTTTCTTT,CSARAVGANTEAFF
many,NA,TRBJ1-2,TRBV29-1,TGCAGCGTTGAAGAGGACAGCTATGGCTACACCTTC,CSVEEDSYGYTF
NA,NA,TRBJ2-3,TRBV5-1,TGCGCCAGCAGCTTGGATAGGGGCGTTATAGATACGCAGTATTTT,CASSLDRGVIDTQYF
few,TRBD2,TRBJ2-1,TRBV19,TGTGCCAGTAGTATAGCGACTAGCGGGATCTTCTACAATGAGCAGTTCTTC,CASSIATSGIFYNEQFF
few,TRBD2,TRBJ2-1,TRBV11-2,TGTGCCAGCAGCTTAGAAAGGCCCGCCCAGCGGGGTTTATGGGAGCAGTTCTTC,CASSLERPAQRGLWEQFF
many,NA,TRBJ2-1,TRBV4-1,TGCGCCAGCAGCCAAGATCTAAGACTGTACAATGAGCAGTTCTTC,CASSQDLRLYNEQFF
many,NA,TRBJ1-2,TRBV29-1,TGCAGCGCTGACATCGATCATAACTATGGCTACACCTTC,CSADIDHNYGYTF
NA,TRBD1,TRBJ1-5,TRBV12-3/TRBV12-4,TGTGCCAGCAGTCTCAGGACAGGTAACAATCAGCCCCAGCATTTT,CASSLRTGNNQPQHF
many,TRBD1,TRBJ2-7,TRBV18,TGTGCCAGCTCACTAAAAACAGGGGACGAGCAGTACTTC,CASSLKTGDEQYF
many,NA,TRBJ1-1,TRBV27,TGTGCCAGCAGTAGGCAGAGCCTCAATACTAGAGTCACTGAAGCTTTCTTT,CASSRQSLNTRVTEAFF
few,TRBD1,TRBJ1-1,TRBV29-1,TGCAGCGTTGAAGATCTAAGGGGGCCCAGGGGACCTGGCACTGAAGCTTTCTTT,CSVEDLRGPRGPGTEAFF
NA,NA,TRBJ1-3,TRBV6-2/TRBV6-3,TGTACCAGCAGTTACTCAAGCAGGGTCGCGTCTGGAAACACCATATATTTT,CTSSYSSRVASGNTIYF
many,NA,TRBJ2-2,TRBV6-2/TRBV6-3,TGTGCCAGCATCCAAAGGGCATCCGGGACACCCGGGGAGCTGTTTTTT,CASIQRASGTPGELFF
NA,TRBD2,TRBJ2-1,TRBV11-2,TGTGCCAGCAGCTCGGCTAGCGGACCTTACAATGAGCAGTTCTTC,CASSSASGPYNEQFF
few,NA,TRBJ1-2,TRBV29-1,TGCAGCGTTGGTGTCGGCAGGGTAGAGGGCTACACCTTC,CSVGVGRVEGYTF